This T cell receptor beta chain was captured by sequencing in a study of identical twins. General study findings and limits: Conclusions rested on cross-sectional statistics rather than following the same donors.

With regard to this clonotype: The target antigen is unknown.

TCRdb recomputed calls from the 5' RACE reads with MiXCR, one row per CDR3 protein. The repertoire holds about 810,000 distinct CDR3 sequences, with around 12% as singletons. The CDR3 runs 16 residues. CDR1 is LGHNA and CDR2 is YNFKEQ in the germline V gene. The junction had 6 bases not matched to a gene; V was cut back by 4 bases and J by 9 bases. These data were likewise used in another study, on yellow fever vaccine responses in identical twins.

The receptor comes from a woman younger than 35 in good health. Sequenced input: PBMCs. The rearrangement uses TRBV4-2 and TRBJ2-1; the match to TRBD2 covers 16 bases. CDR3 nucleotide sequence: TGTGCCAGCAGCCTTGGGACTAGCGGGGGGGCCGGTGAGCAGTTCTTC. Amino acids: CASSLGTSGGAGEQFF.